This TCR beta chain was sequenced for a study of blood T cell repertoires in COVID-19. Turning to the study itself: Samples representing acute and convalescent COVID-19 were sourced from the United States, Italy and Spain. PBMCs, B-cell-depleted T cells, or T cells were the source of the cDNA or gDNA that made up the material.

With 6 bases clipped from V and 14 bases from J, the junction kept 22 bases outside the gene matches. The germline V gene has CDR1 SGHDT and CDR2 YYEEEE. CDR3 size: 15 residues. Produced via immunoSEQ multiplex PCR; TCRdb's table is partial and in-frame only. This sample has some 210,000 clones, with about 89% found just once. This clone showed up just once. This receptor was taken from a man aged 55 to 69 who had recovered from COVID-19. The specimen sequenced was peripheral blood. This chain joins TRBV5-6 and TRBJ1-2; 7 positions agree with TRBD1. DNA of the CDR3: TGTGCCAGCAAACCTCAGATGGGACAGTTTCCTCAGGAAACCTTC. It yields the protein CASKPQMGQFPQETF.